This T cell receptor beta chain is from a study of T cell repertoires and HLA-DP antigens. As for the study in general: Alloantigens: one with one groove difference and one with around 10 differences versus self. Study-level findings and limits: Total CD4+ responders were stimulated by HeLa antigen-presenting cells. Naive and memory CD4+ cells were analysed together, not apart.

TCRdb's copy holds only in-frame clones and misses some; the assay was immunoSEQ multiplex PCR. This sample has almost 90,000 clones; approximately 89% occur once, and the top ten carry 1.7%. This clone appeared a single time. No antigen is known for it. The clonotype was recovered from a man aged 50 to 59 in good health and CMV-seronegative. The material sequenced was CD4+ T cells from PBMCs.

The CDR3 protein is CASRVGETQYF. CDR3 nucleotide sequence: TGTGCCAGCAGAGTAGGGGAGACCCAGTACTTC. The chain links TRBV2 to TRBJ2-5, with D hard to call. The germline CDR1 and CDR2 sequences are SNHLY and FYNNEI. The CDR3 is 11 residues long. Between the trimmed V and J ends, which lost 6 bases and 5 bases, there was a span of 7 bases.